Following are 26 T cell receptor beta chains from one sample sequenced in a study of cytomegalovirus exposure and HLA in healthy donors. Use of 60 Vbeta and 13 Jbeta primers characterized the PCR. Sequencing was performed with immunoSEQ multiplex PCR; in TCRdb, only in-frame clones are kept and a portion is missing. The data contain 150,000 to 180,000 clones, 65% to 85% of them singletons. What was sequenced was PBMCs. The receptor source for this set is a woman aged 40 to 50 in good health and CMV-seropositive.

The chain employs TRBV12-5 and TRBJ1-6; TRBD1 aligns across 9 bases. Trimming removed 1 base from V and 7 bases from J; junction bases left unmatched: 2. CDR1 and CDR2 from the germline V gene are LGHNT and FRNRAP. The CDR3 runs 15 residues. CDR3 loop: CASGLGQGENSPLHF. In nucleotides, the CDR3 is TGTGCTAGTGGTTTGGGACAGGGGGAAAATTCACCCCTCCACTTT.

This clone occurred many times. This chain uses TRBV6-6 with TRBJ1-5, with TRBD1 as a possible D gene (5 bases). CDR3 size: 13 residues. Germline V gene lookup returns CDR1 MNHNY and CDR2 SVGAGI (reference sequence). Trimming removed 9 bases from V and 3 bases from J, with 12 bases in between. Written as DNA, the CDR3 is TGTGCCAGTTGTGACAGCCCCAATCAGCCCCAGCATTTT. It encodes CASCDSPNQPQHF.

The table lists this clone with a few counts. The chain combines TRBV29-1 with TRBJ2-4; weak D call: TRBD2 (5 bases). The ends were cut back, 7 bases at V and 8 bases at J, with 12 bases in the middle. Germline-derived CDR1 and CDR2 are SQVTM and ANQGSEA. This CDR3 comprises 11 residues. The CDR3 DNA follows: TGCAGCGCCGGGGTAGGCGACATTCAGTACTTC. Translation gives CSAGVGDIQYF.

This sequence joins TRBV19 and TRBJ2-1; the D gene is possibly TRBD2 (5 bases). V dropped 0 bases and J dropped 7 bases, with 13 bases sitting between them. Per the germline V gene, CDR1 is LNHDA and CDR2 is SQIVND (reference sequence). The CDR3 consists of 15 residues. The CDR3: CASSIEMASSNEQFF. The CDR3 DNA sequence: TGTGCCAGTAGTATAGAGATGGCTAGCAGTAATGAGCAGTTCTTC. The whole variable domain, filled in from reference TRBV19 and TRBJ2-1, reads DGGITQSPKYLFRKEGQNVTLSCEQNLNHDAMYWYRQDPGQGLRLIYYSQIVNDFQKGDIAEGYSVSREKKESFPLTVTSAQKNPTAFYLCASSIEMASSNEQFFGPGTRLTVL.

The chain links TRBV27 to TRBJ2-7; 7 nucleotides agree with TRBD1. The trim removed 6 bases at V and 6 bases at J, leaving 5 bases unmatched. Germline values: CDR1 MNHEY, CDR2 SMNVEV (reference sequence). The CDR3 loop spans 12 amino acids. DNA for the CDR3: TGTGCCAGCAGCCTCAACAGGGGCGAGCAGTACTTC. This encodes CASSLNRGEQYF.

This chain uses TRBV7-3 with TRBJ2-1; the match to TRBD2 covers 7 bases. Trimming cost V 3 bases and J 8 bases; bases outside gene matches: 7. The CDR3 consists of 14 residues. Germline V lookup: CDR1 SGHTA, CDR2 FQGTGA. For the CDR3, the DNA is TGTGCCAGCAGCTTCGCGGGAGCGAACGATGAGCAGTTCTTC. Translation: CASSFAGANDEQFF.

The rearrangement joins TRBV6-5 to TRBJ1-1, with D perhaps matching TRBD1 (6 bases). Germline values: CDR1 MNHEY, CDR2 SVGAGI. V was shortened by 2 bases and J by 1 base, with 14 bases between the two germline ends. The CDR3 totals 16 residues. The CDR3 is CASSYGGGAGNTEAFF. The DNA for the CDR3 is TGTGCCAGCAGTTACGGGGGGGGCGCTGGGAACACTGAAGCTTTCTTT.

The chain is built from TRBV27 and TRBJ1-2, with TRBD1 matching over 7 bases. CDR3 length: 13 residues. Germline-derived CDR1 and CDR2 are MNHEY and SMNVEV (reference sequence). After removal of 5 bases from V and 6 bases from J, the junction contained 6 bases not matched to a gene. CDR3 sequence reads: CASSVQGMDGYTF. The CDR3 region has the DNA TGTGCCAGCAGTGTACAGGGGATGGATGGCTACACCTTC.

The genes are TRBV6-5 and TRBJ2-5; TRBD1 matches at 7 bases. The V segment lost 6 bases and the J segment 0 bases; nucleotides outside the gene matches: 4. CDR3 length equals 14 residues. Germline CDR1 is MNHEY and CDR2 is SVGAGI. CDR3 amino acids: CASSRGGYQETQYF. CDR3 nucleotides: TGTGCCAGCAGCCGAGGGGGCTACCAAGAGACCCAGTACTTC.

The J gene is TRBJ2-7, the V gene TRBV29-1; 14 bases align to TRBD2. J lost 7 bases, V lost 8 bases, and 10 bases had no gene match. Looked up from germline, CDR1 is SQVTM and CDR2 is ANQGSEA. This CDR3 region has 14 residues. The DNA of the CDR3 is TGCAGCACTGGGACTAGCGGGAGTCCTCGGGAGCAGTACTTC. It translates to CSTGTSGSPREQYF.

The chain links TRBV5-8 to TRBJ2-2; the D gene is possibly TRBD1 (6 bases). Trimming removed 2 bases from V and 0 bases from J, with 11 bases in between. The CDR3 has 16 amino acids. Germline V gives CDR1 SGHTS, CDR2 YDEGEE. CDR3 residues: CASSFPGATNTGELFF. The CDR3 DNA sequence: TGTGCCAGCAGCTTTCCAGGGGCCACGAACACCGGGGAGCTGTTTTTT. Looking up the rest from reference TRBV5-8 and TRBJ2-2 gives the full variable domain: EAGVTQSPTHLIKTRGQQATLRCSPISGHTSVYWYQQALGLGLQFLLWYDEGEERNRGNFPPRFSGRQFPNYSSELNVNALELEDSALYLCASSFPGATNTGELFFGEGSRLTVL.

This chain joins TRBV2 and TRBJ2-6; D possibly corresponds to TRBD1 (6 bases). Germline V gene data show CDR1 as SNHLY and CDR2 as FYNNEI. Trimming shortened V by 4 bases and J by 2 bases, and 15 bases separated the two germline ends. The CDR3 consists of 17 residues. This chain's CDR3 is CASSVPPGTTGANVLTF. CDR3 bases: TGTGCCAGCAGTGTGCCCCCCGGGACAACTGGGGCCAACGTCCTGACTTTC.

The chain links TRBV11-3 to TRBJ2-1; D not certain. This CDR3 comprises 15 residues. Trimming cost V 5 bases and J 3 bases, with 14 bases left between them. CDR1 and CDR2 (germline): SGHNT, YENEEA. The DNA of the CDR3 is TGTGCCAGCAGCCAACTCCAAGCCAACTACAATGAGCAGTTCTTC. It is translated as CASSQLQANYNEQFF.

The V and J genes are TRBV6-7 and TRBJ2-7; D not resolved. TRBV6-7 is placed among ORFs of uncertain function. V lost 7 bases and J 6 bases, leaving 4 bases between the germline ends. The CDR3 runs 9 residues. The CDR3 loop is CASIREQYF. In nucleotides, the CDR3 is TGTGCCAGCATTCGCGAGCAGTACTTC.

V usage is TRBV19 and J usage is TRBJ2-3, with TRBD2 matching 11 bases. CDR1 and CDR2 (germline): LNHDA, SQIVND (reference sequence). The V segment lost 8 bases and the J segment 6 bases; nucleotides outside the gene matches: 10. There are 15 residues in the CDR3. The CDR3, as DNA: TGTGCCAGTGCTCCAGTTTCTAGCGGGAGGGATACGCAGTATTTT. This encodes CASAPVSSGRDTQYF. The full variable domain, with the rest looked up from reference TRBV19 and TRBJ2-3, is DGGITQSPKYLFRKEGQNVTLSCEQNLNHDAMYWYRQDPGQGLRLIYYSQIVNDFQKGDIAEGYSVSREKKESFPLTVTSAQKNPTAFYLCASAPVSSGRDTQYFGPGTRLTVL.

The chain combines TRBV7-3 with TRBJ2-5; the match to TRBD2 covers 8 bases. Germline V CDR1 and CDR2: SGHTA, FQGTGA. V lost 5 bases and J lost 5; bases outside the gene matches: 10. The CDR3 runs to 15 residues. CDR3 nucleotide sequence: TGTGCCAGCAGCCCCCTTAGCGGGATAGGGGAGACCCAGTACTTC. Translated: CASSPLSGIGETQYF.

This chain joins TRBV11-2 and TRBJ2-7, with D possibly being TRBD1 (6 bases). CDR1 and CDR2 from the germline V gene are SGHAT and FQNNGV. Trimming removed 5 bases from V and 4 bases from J, with 9 bases in between. This CDR3 is built from 12 residues. Here the CDR3 DNA reads TGTGCCAGCAGCCAAGACAGGTACGAGCAGTACTTC. It specifies CASSQDRYEQYF.

This rearrangement joins TRBV10-2 to TRBJ2-1, with 10 bases aligning to TRBD2. V lost 0 bases, J lost 10 bases, and 6 bases stayed unmatched. The CDR3 spans 15 residues. CDR1 is WSHSY, CDR2 SAAADI, per germline. The CDR3 sequence is CASSESLAGETEQFF. The CDR3 DNA reads as TGCGCCAGCAGTGAGTCGCTAGCGGGAGAGACGGAGCAGTTCTTC.

The rearrangement joins TRBV10-3 to TRBJ2-1; the match to TRBD2 covers 12 bases. CDR3 size: 16 residues. The J segment lost 8 bases and the V segment lost 4 bases, leaving 9 bases of the junction unmatched. The germline gives CDR1 ENHRY, CDR2 SYGVKD. CDR3 sequence: CAISARLAGGPHEQFF. DNA of the CDR3: TGTGCCATCAGTGCTCGTCTAGCGGGAGGGCCCCATGAGCAGTTCTTC.

The chain has TRBV11-2 and TRBJ2-4; 11 bases are shared with TRBD2. CDR3 length equals 14 residues. V lost 5 bases and J lost 10; bases outside the gene matches: 7. Per the germline V gene, CDR1 is SGHAT and CDR2 is FQNNGV. In nucleotides, the CDR3 is TGTGCCAGCAGCCAAGGGACTAGCGGCCTTATTCAGTACTTC. Protein product: CASSQGTSGLIQYF.

The J gene is TRBJ1-4, the V gene TRBV18, with 7 positions matching TRBD1. Germline V gene sequence: CDR1 KGHSH, CDR2 LQKENI. This CDR3 is 16 amino acids long. J gave up 8 bases and V 3 bases, and 12 bases lay outside the gene matches. For the CDR3, the DNA is TGTGCCAGCTCACCGGCGAAAGACAGGGCGGGAGAAAAACTGTTTTTT. Translation: CASSPAKDRAGEKLFF.

The chain carries TRBV7-8 and TRBJ1-5; 8 nucleotides line up with TRBD1. The V segment lost 5 bases and the J segment 6 bases; nucleotides outside the gene matches: 9. CDR3 length: 15 amino acids. Per germline, CDR1 SGHVS and CDR2 FQNEAQ. The CDR3 bases are TGTGCCAGCAGCCTACCCGGACAGGGCGGTCAGCCCCAGCATTTT. It translates to CASSLPGQGGQPQHF.

The chain couples TRBV7-2 to TRBJ1-1, with TRBD1 as a possible D gene (6 bases). Germline-derived CDR1 and CDR2 are SGHTA and FQGNSA. Trimming took 5 bases from V and 5 from J, leaving 9 bases between them. This CDR3 comprises 12 residues. In DNA, the CDR3 is TGTGCCAGCAGCCTCAGGGGTACTGAAGCTTTCTTT. Its translation is CASSLRGTEAFF.

The chain carries TRBV28 and TRBJ1-1; 7 bases agree with TRBD1. Trimming cost V 6 bases and J 1 base; bases outside gene matches: 5. CDR3 length: 14 amino acids. Looked up from germline, CDR1 is MDHEN and CDR2 is SYDVKM. CDR3 sequence (DNA): TGTGCCAGCAGCAGGGGGGCAGGGAACACTGAAGCTTTCTTT. Translating gives CASSRGAGNTEAFF.

The gene calls are TRBV10-3 and TRBJ2-1; 15 bases agree with TRBD2. Trimming cost V 8 bases and J 6 bases; bases outside gene matches: 11. CDR3 length: 17 amino acids. The germline V gene encodes CDR1 ENHRY and CDR2 SYGVKD. The CDR3 sequence: CAIRAGLAGGRRNEQFF. In DNA, the CDR3 is TGTGCCATCCGGGCGGGACTAGCGGGAGGTCGTCGCAATGAGCAGTTCTTC.

The rearrangement links TRBV6-1 to TRBJ2-3, with TRBD2 identical over 12 bases. The CDR3 sequence is 17 residues long. Germline assignment: CDR1 MNHNS and CDR2 SASEGT. V shed 2 bases, J shed 3 bases, and the junction held 6 bases outside the gene matches. This chain's CDR3 is CASSERLGTSGTDTQYF. CDR3 DNA sequence: TGTGCCAGCAGTGAAAGACTGGGGACTAGCGGGACAGATACGCAGTATTTT.